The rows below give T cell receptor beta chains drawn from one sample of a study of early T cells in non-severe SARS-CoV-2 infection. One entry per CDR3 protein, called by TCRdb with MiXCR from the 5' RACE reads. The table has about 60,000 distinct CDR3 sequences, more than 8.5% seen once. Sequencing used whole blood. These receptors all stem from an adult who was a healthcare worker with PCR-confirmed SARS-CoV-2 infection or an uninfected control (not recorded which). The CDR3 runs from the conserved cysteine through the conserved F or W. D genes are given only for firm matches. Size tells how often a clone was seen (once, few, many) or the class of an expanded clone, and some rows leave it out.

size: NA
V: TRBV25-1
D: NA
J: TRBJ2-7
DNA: TGTGCCAGCAGTGAATTAGGCAGCCTCCAGTACTTC
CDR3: CASSELGSLQYF

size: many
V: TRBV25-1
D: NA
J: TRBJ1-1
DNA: TGTGCCAGCAGTGAAGGTTGGGGCGGTCGGCTGAACACTGAAGCTTTCTTT
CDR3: CASSEGWGGRLNTEAFF

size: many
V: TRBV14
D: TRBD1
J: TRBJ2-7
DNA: TGTGCCAGCAGCCAACGGGACAGGTCGGGAGAGCAGTACTTC
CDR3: CASSQRDRSGEQYF

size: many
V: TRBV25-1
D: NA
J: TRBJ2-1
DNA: TGTGCCAGCGGCAGCTACAATGAGCAGTTCTTC
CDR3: CASGSYNEQFF

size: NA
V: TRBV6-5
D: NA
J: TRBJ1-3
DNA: TGTGCCAGCACCCGACCAGGGGTGGATGGAAACACCATATATTTT
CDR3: CASTRPGVDGNTIYF

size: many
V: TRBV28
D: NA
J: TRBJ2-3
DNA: TGTGCCAGCAGGCCTACTAGTTTGGATACGCAGTATTTT
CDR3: CASRPTSLDTQYF

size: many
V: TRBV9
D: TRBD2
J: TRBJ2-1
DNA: TGTGCCAGCAGCGTAGTAGCGGGAAAGGATGATGAGCAGTTCTTC
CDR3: CASSVVAGKDDEQFF

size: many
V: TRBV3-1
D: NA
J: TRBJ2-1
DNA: TGTGCCAGCAGCCAAGACCCGCGGGTCTACAATGAGCAGTTCTTC
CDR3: CASSQDPRVYNEQFF

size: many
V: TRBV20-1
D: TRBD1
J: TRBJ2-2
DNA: TGCAGTGCTCCGGGACAGTCGCACACCGGGGAGCTGTTTTTT
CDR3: CSAPGQSHTGELFF

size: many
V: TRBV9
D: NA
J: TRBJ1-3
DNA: TGTGCCAGCAGCCCCAGGGACTCTGGAAACACCATATATTTT
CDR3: CASSPRDSGNTIYF

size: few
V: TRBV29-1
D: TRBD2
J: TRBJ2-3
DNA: TGCAGCGTTGAGGTCGGGAGGGGAGATACGCAGTATTTT
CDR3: CSVEVGRGDTQYF

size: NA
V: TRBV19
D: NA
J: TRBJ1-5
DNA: TGTGCCAGTAGTATGCCCGGGTTGGGAGTTAATCAGCCCCAGCATTTT
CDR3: CASSMPGLGVNQPQHF

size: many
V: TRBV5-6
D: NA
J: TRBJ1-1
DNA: TGTGCCAGCAGCTTGGTCTCGATGAACACTGAAGCTTTCTTT
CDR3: CASSLVSMNTEAFF

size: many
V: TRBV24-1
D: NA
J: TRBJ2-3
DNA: TGTGCCACCAGTGAACGACTAACTAGTTCTACGCAGTATTTT
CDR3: CATSERLTSSTQYF

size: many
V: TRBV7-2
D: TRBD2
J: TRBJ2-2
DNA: TGTGCCAGCAGGTCTGGCGGCGGGAGGGCCGGGGAGCTGTTTTTT
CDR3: CASRSGGGRAGELFF

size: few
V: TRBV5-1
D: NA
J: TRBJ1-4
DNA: TGCGCCAGCAGCTCGGACAGCTTTAATGAAAAACTGTTTTTT
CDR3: CASSSDSFNEKLFF

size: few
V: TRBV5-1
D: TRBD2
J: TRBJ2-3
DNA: TGCGCCAGCAGCCGCACTAGCGGGGGGGATACGCAGTATTTT
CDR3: CASSRTSGGDTQYF

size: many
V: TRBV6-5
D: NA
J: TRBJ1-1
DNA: TGTGCCAGCAGTTCAGGGGCTCTGAACACTGAAGCTTTCTTT
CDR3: CASSSGALNTEAFF

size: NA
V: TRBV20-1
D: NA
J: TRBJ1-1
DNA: TGCAGTGTTCCTCAAGACAGTGACACTGAAGCTTTCTTT
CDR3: CSVPQDSDTEAFF

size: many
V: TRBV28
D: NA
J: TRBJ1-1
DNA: TGTGCCAGCAGTTTGCCCTGGATCCATACTGAAGCTTTCTTT
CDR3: CASSLPWIHTEAFF

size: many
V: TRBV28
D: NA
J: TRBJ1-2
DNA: TGTGCCAGCAGTTCCTCAGGCAGTCGGGGTAACTATGGCTACACCTTC
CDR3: CASSSSGSRGNYGYTF

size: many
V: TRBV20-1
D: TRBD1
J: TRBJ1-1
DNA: TGCAGTGCTCCCCGGGACAGGGGCACTGAAGCTTTCTTT
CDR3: CSAPRDRGTEAFF

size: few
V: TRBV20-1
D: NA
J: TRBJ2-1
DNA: TGCAGTGCCGAAAAGAGCGGAGGGGGATACAATGAGCAGTTCTTC
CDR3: CSAEKSGGGYNEQFF

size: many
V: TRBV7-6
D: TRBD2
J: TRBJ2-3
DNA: TGTGCCAGCAGACCCACCATAGCGGGAGACCGAGATACGCAGTATTTT
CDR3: CASRPTIAGDRDTQYF

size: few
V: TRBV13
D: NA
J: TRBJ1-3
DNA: TGTGCCAATTCTCAGGACAGACCCCGCTCTGGAAACACCATATATTTT
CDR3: CANSQDRPRSGNTIYF

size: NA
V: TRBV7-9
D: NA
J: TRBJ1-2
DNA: TGTGCCAGCAGCTTAGTTGCACGGAACTATGGCTACACCTTC
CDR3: CASSLVARNYGYTF

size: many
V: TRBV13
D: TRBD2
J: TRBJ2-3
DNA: TGTGCCAGCAGCTTATGGACTAGTCTGAGCACAGATACGCAGTATTTT
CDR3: CASSLWTSLSTDTQYF

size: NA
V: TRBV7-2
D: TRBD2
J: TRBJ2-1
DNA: TGTGCCAGCAGCCTTGGACTAGCGGGAGGTCTTGAGCAGTTCTTC
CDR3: CASSLGLAGGLEQFF

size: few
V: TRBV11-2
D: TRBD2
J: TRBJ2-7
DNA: TGTGCCAGCACCCCGGGACTAGCGGGTTCCTACGAGCAGTACTTC
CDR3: CASTPGLAGSYEQYF

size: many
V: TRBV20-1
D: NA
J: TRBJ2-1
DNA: TGCAGTGCTACCCAATACAAAAGATCCTACAATGAGCAGTTCTTC
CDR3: CSATQYKRSYNEQFF

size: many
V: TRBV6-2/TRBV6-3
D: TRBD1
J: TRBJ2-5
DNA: TGTGCCAGCAGTTGGGGACAGCAAGAGACCCAGTACTTC
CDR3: CASSWGQQETQYF

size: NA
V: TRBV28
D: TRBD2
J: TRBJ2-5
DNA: TGTGCCAGCACCCCCTCGCGAAGTAGCGGGATCCAAGAGACCCAGTACTTC
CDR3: CASTPSRSSGIQETQYF

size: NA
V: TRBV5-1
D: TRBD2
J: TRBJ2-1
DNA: TGCGCCAGCAGCTTGTCGCCCGGACTAGTCTCCTACAATGAGCAGTTCTTC
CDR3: CASSLSPGLVSYNEQFF

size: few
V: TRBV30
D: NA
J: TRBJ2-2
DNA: TGTGCCCGGGGCCCATATCGGACCGGGGAGCTGTTTTTT
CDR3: CARGPYRTGELFF

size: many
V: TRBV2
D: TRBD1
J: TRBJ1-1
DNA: TGTGCCAGCAGCGAATCCGTGACAGGGATAGGTGAAGCTTTCTTT
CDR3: CASSESVTGIGEAFF

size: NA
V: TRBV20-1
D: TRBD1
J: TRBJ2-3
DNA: TGCAGTGCCAATCCGGGACAGGGAAAAACGGATACGCAGTATTTT
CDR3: CSANPGQGKTDTQYF

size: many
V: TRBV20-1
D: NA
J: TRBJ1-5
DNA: TGCAGTGCTATGGACAGACTTAGCAATCAGCCCCAGCATTTT
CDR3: CSAMDRLSNQPQHF

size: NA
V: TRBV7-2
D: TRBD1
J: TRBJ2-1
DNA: TGTGCCAGCAGCTTAGGGACAGGTGAGCAGTTCTTC
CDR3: CASSLGTGEQFF

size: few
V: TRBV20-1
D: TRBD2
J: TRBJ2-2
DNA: TGCAGTGCTACTTTACTAGCGGGAGCCGGCACCGGGGAGCTGTTTTTT
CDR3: CSATLLAGAGTGELFF

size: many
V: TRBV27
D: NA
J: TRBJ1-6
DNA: TGTGCCAGCAGCCTAAGATCTCCTCCAGTCCTCTTGCATTCACCCCTCCACTTT
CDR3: CASSLRSPPVLLHSPLHF

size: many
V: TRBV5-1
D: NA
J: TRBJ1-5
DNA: TGCGCCAGCAGCCTAGGAGATAACCCGGATGTGGGTCAGCCCCAGCATTTT
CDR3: CASSLGDNPDVGQPQHF

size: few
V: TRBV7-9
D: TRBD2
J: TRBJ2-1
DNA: TGTGCCAGCAGCTTAGGAGGGACTATATTCCAGGGTGAGCAGTTCTTC
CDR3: CASSLGGTIFQGEQFF